The 16 T cell receptor beta chains presented below share a single source sample, sequenced in a study of T cell repertoires in cytomegalovirus infection (dated by TCRdb to 2018 to 2020). The treatment or condition label, as the study defines it: in vitro stimulation with specific CMV peptide epitopes to enrich CMV-specific T cells. Which antigens these TCRs recognize remains unknown. Sequencing instrument: Illumina HiSeq 1500. TCRdb reprocessing: public reads trimmed at Q25 with fastp, clones called with MiXCR, in-frame beta chains kept. All rows with the same CDR3 protein become a single entry with the most common DNA and genes. The sample includes over 250,000 distinct CDR3 sequences, with 20% to 25% observed a single time. Roughly a fifth of the sample is held by the ten biggest clonotypes. Source: cultured PBMCs, taken from culture after CMV antigen stimulation. Every receptor here comes from a human donor in good health (CMV status not recorded). Some clones in this sample may be carry-over from other donors' samples.

This clonotype was seen only a few times. V usage is TRBV7-2 and J usage is TRBJ1-1; D may be TRBD1 (5 bases). V was trimmed by 0 bases and J by 4 bases, leaving 18 bases between them. Germline V gives CDR1 SGHTA, CDR2 FQGNSA. The CDR3 totals 17 residues. The CDR3 sequence: CASSLAAGISRRTEAFF. The CDR3 DNA is TGTGCCAGCAGCTTAGCGGCAGGGATAAGTCGGCGCACTGAAGCTTTCTTT.

J is TRBJ2-1 and V is TRBV24-1, with 10 bases fitting TRBD1. This CDR3 has 16 amino acids. The germline V gene has CDR1 KGHDR and CDR2 SFDVKD. V lost 3 bases and J lost 4; bases outside the gene matches: 5. CDR3 sequence reads: CATSDPGQGHYNEQFF. The DNA for the CDR3 is TGTGCCACCAGTGATCCGGGACAGGGGCATTACAATGAGCAGTTCTTC.

The chain recombines TRBV19 with TRBJ1-5; D remains ambiguous. With 4 bases removed from V and 3 bases from J, the gap between germline ends came to 10 bases. The germline gives CDR1 LNHDA, CDR2 SQIVND (reference sequence). There are 14 residues in the CDR3. The CDR3 DNA reads as TGTGCCAGTAGTACGCCCGGATTCAATCAGCCCCAGCATTTT. Translation: CASSTPGFNQPQHF.

This clonotype was observed many times. The chain links TRBV7-8 to TRBJ2-7; no definite D call. Trimming pared 5 bases from V and 2 bases from J, leaving 13 bases between. The CDR3 is made up of 14 amino acids. Germline values: CDR1 SGHVS, CDR2 FQNEAQ. DNA of the CDR3: TGTGCCAGCAGCCTGATGGACGGTGCCTACGAGCAGTACGTC. It encodes CASSLMDGAYEQYV.

This clonotype came up many times. The chain recombines TRBV12-3 or TRBV12-4 with TRBJ1-4; D unresolved. This CDR3 contains 15 residues. The ends were cut back, 3 bases at V and 0 bases at J, with 8 bases in the middle. The CDR3 reads CASSFYQATNEKLFF. CDR3 sequence (DNA): TGTGCCAGCAGTTTCTATCAGGCAACTAATGAAAAACTGTTTTTT.

Ten or more counts support this clonotype. V is TRBV27 and J is TRBJ1-1; no firm D call. Trimming took off 3 bases at V and 4 bases at J, with 9 bases between the two ends. CDR1 is MNHEY and CDR2 is SMNVEV in the germline V gene (reference sequence). This CDR3 is 13 amino acids long. CDR3 coding DNA: TGTGCCAGCAGTTTCCGGGAGGCCACTGAAGCTTTCTTT. Amino acid sequence: CASSFREATEAFF.

The chain carries TRBV12-3 or TRBV12-4 and TRBJ2-1; 11 nucleotides agree with TRBD2. The ends lost 5 bases at V and 1 base at J; junction bases unmatched: 7. The length of the CDR3 is 17 residues. The CDR3 coding sequence is TGTGCCAGCAGTCCTCCGGGACTAGCGGAGTCCTACAATGAGCAGTTCTTC. As protein: CASSPPGLAESYNEQFF.

The J gene is TRBJ2-3, the V gene TRBV6-1, with 8 bases matching TRBD2. CDR3 length: 14 residues. Germline values: CDR1 MNHNS, CDR2 SASEGT. Losses at the gene ends were 5 bases for V and 6 bases for J; bases not matched to a gene: 7. CDR3 amino acids: CASSSSGSLDTQYF. Written as DNA, the CDR3 is TGTGCCAGCAGTTCCAGCGGGAGTTTGGATACGCAGTATTTT.

This clonotype occurred many times. V gene TRBV4-1 combines with J gene TRBJ2-1; the D is unclear. Trimming cost V 0 bases and J 1 base, with 13 bases left between them. Germline CDR1 reads MGHRA; CDR2 reads YSYEKL. This CDR3 spans 17 amino acids. The CDR3 nucleotides read TGCGCCAGCAGCCAAGATCGCCTCCCCCAATCCTACAATGAGCAGTTCTTC. Encoded protein: CASSQDRLPQSYNEQFF.

The V call is TRBV6-2 or TRBV6-3, the J call TRBJ1-5, with TRBD1 matching 8 bases. V gave up 5 bases and J gave up 14 bases; unmatched junction bases: 11. The CDR3 totals 13 residues. The germline gives CDR1 MNHEY, CDR2 SVGEGT. Written as DNA, the CDR3 is TGTGCCAGCAGTGCTCAGGGGGCGCCGGCTGAGCATTTT. Translated, it gives CASSAQGAPAEHF.

This clonotype was observed a handful of times. V is TRBV20-1 and J is TRBJ2-7, with D possibly matching TRBD1 (5 bases). CDR1 DFQATT and CDR2 SNEGSKA come from the germline V gene (reference sequence). V shed 3 bases and J shed 5 bases, with 14 bases lying between them. This CDR3 has 13 amino acids. The chain's CDR3 is CSASWSGFDEQYF. Here the CDR3 DNA reads TGCAGTGCTAGTTGGTCAGGGTTCGACGAGCAGTACTTC.

This clonotype was seen more than once but under ten times. CDR3 in amino acids: CASSRQVIGNTIYF. CDR3 bases: TGTGCCAGCAGTCGACAGGTTATTGGAAACACCATATATTTT. The genes are TRBV6-5 and TRBJ1-3; D is perhaps TRBD1 (6 bases). This CDR3 has 14 residues. Trimming took off 5 bases at V and 3 bases at J, with 11 bases between the two ends. Germline V lookup: CDR1 MNHEY, CDR2 SVGAGI.

This clonotype has ten or more counts. The chain has TRBV7-2 and TRBJ2-1; 14 nucleotides agree with TRBD2. Germline V gives CDR1 SGHTA, CDR2 FQGNSA. The CDR3 is made up of 18 amino acids. J was trimmed by 9 bases and V by 0 bases; bases with no gene match: 10. The CDR3 DNA reads as TGTGCCAGCAGCTTAGCCGGGACTAGCGGGAGTACGGGAAGTGAGCAGTTCTTC. Translation gives CASSLAGTSGSTGSEQFF.

The chain carries TRBV27 and TRBJ1-4; D not certain. V gave up 5 bases and J gave up 0 bases, with 16 bases separating them. The CDR3 covers 17 residues. Germline-derived CDR1 and CDR2 are MNHEY and SMNVEV (reference sequence). In DNA, the CDR3 is TGTGCCAGCAGTCTCCGGTTGAGGTCTGCAACTAATGAAAAACTGTTTTTT. Translation gives CASSLRLRSATNEKLFF. Full variable domain (outside the CDR3, taken from reference TRBV27 and TRBJ1-4): EAQVTQNPRYLITVTGKKLTVTCSQNMNHEYMSWYRQDPGLGLRQIYYSMNVEVTDKGDVPEGYKVSRKEKRNFPLILESPSPNQTSLYFCASSLRLRSATNEKLFFGSGTQLSVL.

The V and J genes are TRBV30 and TRBJ2-1; 9 nucleotides agree with TRBD2. CDR1 and CDR2 (germline): GTSNPN, SVGIG (reference sequence). V shed 1 base, J shed 2 bases, and the junction held 3 bases outside the gene matches. The CDR3 is 15 amino acids. CDR3 sequence: CAWSGAGGPYNEQFF. The DNA for the CDR3 is TGTGCCTGGAGTGGGGCGGGAGGGCCCTACAATGAGCAGTTCTTC.

The chain carries TRBV20-1 and TRBJ2-3, with a possible D match to TRBD1 (5 bases). Germline V gives CDR1 DFQATT, CDR2 SNEGSKA (reference sequence). V dropped 6 bases and J dropped 6 bases, with 19 bases sitting between them. There are 14 residues in the CDR3. The CDR3: CSAPRRAGIDTQYF. The CDR3 nucleotides read TGCAGTGCACCGCGTAGGGCAGGGATTGATACGCAGTATTTT.